What follows are 24 T cell receptor beta chains derived from one specimen sequenced in a study of T-cell reconstitution after alpha-beta-depleted transplantation in children. Unique molecular identifiers were incorporated into the prepared TCRbeta library. TCRdb redid the calling of the PCR reads with MiXCR, one entry per CDR3 protein. This table holds approximately 500,000 distinct CDR3 sequences, more than 9% found once. The specimen comprised PBMCs, sampled before TCRalphabeta/CD19-depleted stem cell transplant. The source of these receptors is a child younger than 10 with inherited bone marrow failure, due to receive a stem cell transplant.

This clonotype has at least ten counts. The V and J genes are TRBV2 and TRBJ2-1; D may be TRBD2 (5 bases). V lost 6 bases, J lost 5 bases, and 14 bases lay in between. Germline V gene data show CDR1 as SNHLY and CDR2 as FYNNEI. The CDR3 totals 14 residues. In nucleotides, the CDR3 is TGTGCCAGCAGCCCCGGGATGACCCACAATGAGCAGTTCTTC. Its protein is CASSPGMTHNEQFF.

This chain joins TRBV2 and TRBJ1-5; 8 bases align to TRBD1. The V gene end was trimmed by 6 bases and the J gene end by 0 bases; junction bases not matched to a gene: 4. Germline lookup yields CDR1 SNHLY and CDR2 FYNNEI. The CDR3 runs to 15 residues. DNA for the CDR3: TGTGCCAGCAGAGAGACAGGGGTTAGCAATCAGCCCCAGCATTTT. Protein product: CASRETGVSNQPQHF.

This clonotype was found many times. The chain links TRBV9 to TRBJ1-1; D may be TRBD1 (6 bases). Per germline, CDR1 SGDLS and CDR2 YYNGEE. CDR3 size: 16 residues. Trimming took 1 base from V and 5 from J, leaving 18 bases between them. CDR3 residues: CASSVSSGAARTEAFF. The CDR3, as DNA: TGTGCCAGCAGCGTATCTTCGGGGGCGGCGAGGACTGAAGCTTTCTTT. Based on the CDR3 plus reference TRBV9 and TRBJ1-1, the full variable domain is DSGVTQTPKHLITATGQRVTLRCSPRSGDLSVYWYQQSLDQGLQFLIQYYNGEERAKGNILERFSAQQFPDLHSELNLSSLELGDSALYFCASSVSSGAARTEAFFGQGTRLTVV.

Many counts were recorded for this clonotype. This chain joins TRBV6-2 or TRBV6-3 and TRBJ1-2; D unclear. CDR1 and CDR2 (germline): MNHEY, SVGEGT. The ends were cut back, 0 bases at V and 4 bases at J, with 12 bases in the middle. The CDR3 totals 15 residues. The CDR3 here is CASSYSGIDGYGYTF. As DNA, the CDR3 is TGTGCCAGCAGTTACTCTGGTATAGACGGCTATGGCTACACCTTC.

As to this clonotype: A much bigger clone sits one base away, suggesting this may be a read error. The chain is built from TRBV4-3 and TRBJ2-2; D may be TRBD1 (6 bases). Per germline, CDR1 LGHNA and CDR2 YSLEER. The CDR3 runs to 17 residues. The CDR3 here is CASSQDTGTRNAGELFF. In DNA form, the CDR3 reads TGCGCCAGCAGCCAGGATACAGGGACCAGGAACGCCGGGGAGCTGTTTTTT.

The chain joins TRBV12-3 or TRBV12-4 to TRBJ2-7, with TRBD2 matching over 13 bases. The CDR3 loop spans 18 amino acids. The trim removed 6 bases at V and 4 bases at J, leaving 15 bases unmatched. The CDR3 DNA reads TGTGCCAGCAGCCCCGGGACTAGCGGGATTCGCCATCATTACGAGCAGTACTTC. It encodes CASSPGTSGIRHHYEQYF.

This clonotype was detected ten times or more. V usage is TRBV6-5 and J usage is TRBJ1-3; the D is unclear. Germline CDR1 and CDR2: MNHEY and SVGAGI. Trimming took 6 bases from V and 3 from J, leaving 3 bases between them. The CDR3 extends over 11 amino acids. The CDR3 spells CASRDGNTIYF. The CDR3 nucleotides read TGTGCCAGCAGGGATGGAAACACCATATATTTT.

In its sample, this clonotype was seen many times. Written as DNA, the CDR3 is TGTGCCAGCAGAAGGGACAGGGGAGGGCAGTACTTC. As protein: CASRRDRGGQYF. The chain employs TRBV12-3 or TRBV12-4 and TRBJ2-7; 10 positions agree with TRBD1. The CDR3 is 12 amino acids. V was clipped by 6 bases and J by 9 bases; unmatched bases: 5.

At least ten counts were recorded for this clonotype. CDR3 in amino acids: CASSARGGEQYF. CDR3 bases: TGTGCCAGCAGCGCCAGGGGGGGCGAGCAGTACTTC. The chain couples TRBV9 to TRBJ2-7; D tentatively fits TRBD1 or TRBD2 (7 bases each). CDR1 and CDR2 (germline): SGDLS, YYNGEE. The CDR3 spans 12 residues. V lost 3 bases and J lost 6, with 10 bases in between.

The chain has TRBV12-3 or TRBV12-4 and TRBJ2-3; 8 bases align to TRBD2. This CDR3 has 19 amino acids. V was clipped by 3 bases and J by 2 bases; unmatched bases: 16. DNA for the CDR3: TGTGCCAGCAGTTTCTCAGGTAGCGGGACGCATGCTGACACAGATACGCAGTATTTT. Protein product: CASSFSGSGTHADTDTQYF.

The genes are TRBV19 and TRBJ2-7, with 7 nucleotides matching TRBD1. This CDR3 comprises 14 residues. V trimming: 10 bases; J trimming: 7 bases; junction bases outside the gene matches: 16. Germline loops: CDR1 LNHDA, CDR2 SQIVND (reference sequence). CDR3 sequence: CATSDRAGQIEQYF. DNA of the CDR3: TGTGCCACTTCTGACAGGGCCGGCCAAATAGAGCAGTACTTC.

V and J are TRBV6-1 and TRBJ2-7; no definite D call. V was clipped by 4 bases and J by 1 base, with 14 bases between them. Germline V gene data show CDR1 as MNHNS and CDR2 as SASEGT. The CDR3 sequence is 15 residues long. The CDR3 sequence: CASSAARGSSYEQYF. The CDR3 coding sequence is TGTGCCAGCAGTGCCGCACGTGGTAGTTCCTACGAGCAGTACTTC.

Concerning this clonotype itself: At one end, the junction sequence differs from germline, possibly due to a read error. The chain joins TRBV27 to TRBJ2-7, with 12 bases aligning to TRBD1. This CDR3 is built from 14 residues. Germline V gene sequence: CDR1 MNHEY, CDR2 SMNVEV (reference sequence). The CDR3 sequence: CATNNWGTGGGLNF. CDR3 nucleotides: TGTGCCACCAATAATTGGGGGACAGGGGGCGGGTTGAATTTC.

The rearrangement uses TRBV19 and TRBJ1-5; unclear D gene. The CDR3 consists of 15 residues. Looked up from germline, CDR1 is LNHDA and CDR2 is SQIVND (reference sequence). V was pared by 3 bases and J by 0 bases, with 9 bases between. The CDR3 is CASSIGGRSNQPQHF. The CDR3 bases are TGTGCCAGTAGTATCGGCGGCCGTAGCAATCAGCCCCAGCATTTT.

This clonotype came up many times. The chain combines TRBV29-1 with TRBJ1-5; D unresolved. Germline V CDR1 and CDR2: SQVTM, ANQGSEA. V lost 0 bases to trimming and J lost 3 bases, with 6 bases between them. The CDR3 is 13 amino acids. CDR3 protein: CSVEEGINQPQHF. The CDR3 DNA reads TGCAGCGTTGAAGAAGGGATCAATCAGCCCCAGCATTTT.

This clonotype came up a few times. The CDR3 bases are TGTGCCAGCAGAGGGTACCGGGACAGGGGAAATGAGCAGTTCTTC. Encoded protein: CASRGYRDRGNEQFF. V usage is TRBV21-1 and J usage is TRBJ2-1; TRBD1 is the table's D call, not checked against the DNA. TRBV21-1 represents a pseudogene. The CDR3 has 15 amino acids.

This clonotype came up a few times. The genes are TRBV12-3 or TRBV12-4 and TRBJ2-7; TRBD2 matches 9 bases. This CDR3 has 13 residues. Losses at the gene ends were 7 bases for V and 5 bases for J; bases not matched to a gene: 6. The CDR3 DNA reads as TGTGCCAGCAAGATAGCGGGAGCTCACGAGCAGTACTTC. Translating it yields CASKIAGAHEQYF.

There are many counts of this clonotype. This rearrangement joins TRBV7-2 to TRBJ2-1; 11 nucleotides align to TRBD2. The CDR3 runs to 15 residues. The V gene end was trimmed by 1 base and the J gene end by 7 bases; junction bases not matched to a gene: 3. Germline V gene data show CDR1 as SGHTA and CDR2 as FQGNSA. The CDR3 DNA is TGTGCCAGCAGCTTAGGCACTAGCGGGAGAAATGAGCAGTTCTTC. Translating it yields CASSLGTSGRNEQFF.

This clonotype was recorded many times. V usage is TRBV2 and J usage is TRBJ2-2; TRBD1 matches 8 bases. Germline CDR1 and CDR2: SNHLY and FYNNEI. The V and J ends lost 9 bases and 6 bases, in that order; junction bases with no gene match: 9. The CDR3 is 14 residues long. CDR3 in amino acids: CASSGQGIPGELFF. CDR3 in DNA: TGTGCCAGTAGCGGACAGGGCATTCCCGGGGAGCTGTTTTTT.

CDR3 protein: CSVGTSGTGEQYF. The CDR3 coding sequence is TGCAGCGTCGGGACTAGCGGGACGGGCGAGCAGTACTTC. This chain uses TRBV29-1 with TRBJ2-7; 13 nucleotides agree with TRBD2. Germline V gene sequence: CDR1 SQVTM, CDR2 ANQGSEA. The CDR3 has 13 amino acids. The V segment lost 6 bases and the J segment 6 bases; nucleotides outside the gene matches: 5.

At least ten counts were recorded for this clonotype. V usage is TRBV29-1 and J usage is TRBJ2-2, with D possibly matching TRBD2 (6 bases). In germline, CDR1 is SQVTM, CDR2 ANQGSEA. The germline V and J ends were trimmed by 1 base and 7 bases, with 10 bases remaining between them. The CDR3 is 13 amino acids. This CDR3 is CSVEAGAGGELFF. The CDR3 DNA reads TGCAGCGTTGAAGCGGGAGCGGGCGGGGAGCTGTTTTTT.

This clonotype was observed many times. This chain's CDR3 is CASSDPPGQGARQPQHF. CDR3 sequence (DNA): TGTGCCAGCAGTGACCCTCCGGGACAGGGGGCACGTCAGCCCCAGCATTTT. The chain has TRBV28 and TRBJ1-5, with 12 positions matching TRBD1. CDR3 length: 17 amino acids. Trimming took 5 bases from V and 6 from J; bases not matched to a gene: 11. CDR1 is MDHEN and CDR2 is SYDVKM in the germline V gene. The variable domain in full, completed from reference TRBV28 and TRBJ1-5, reads DVKVTQSSRYLVKRTGEKVFLECVQDMDHENMFWYRQDPGLGLRLIYFSYDVKMKEKGDIPEGYSVSREKKERFSLILESASTNQTSMYLCASSDPPGQGARQPQHFGDGTRLSIL.

This clonotype was counted at least ten times. J is TRBJ2-7 and V is TRBV12-3 or TRBV12-4; a possible D gene is TRBD2 (5 bases). Trimming took off 6 bases at V and 2 bases at J, with 11 bases between the two ends. CDR3 size: 13 residues. This CDR3 reads CASSKAEAYEQYF. CDR3 bases: TGTGCCAGCAGCAAAGCGGAGGCCTACGAGCAGTACTTC.

This clonotype was counted between two and nine times. This may stem from a read error, because a much larger clone lies one nucleotide away. This chain links TRBV5-4 with TRBJ2-2; D is ambiguous. The germline CDR1 and CDR2 sequences are SGHNT and YYREEE (reference sequence). CDR3 length: 17 residues. The ends were cut back, 4 bases at V and 1 base at J, with 17 bases in the middle. The CDR3 DNA follows: TGTGCCAGCAGCCTTCCAGGCCGGCTTGTGAACACCGGGGAGCTGTTTTTT. Translation gives CASSLPGRLVNTGELFF.